This T cell receptor (beta chain) was captured by sequencing in a study of cytomegalovirus exposure and HLA in healthy donors. Across the study: Previous work identified 95 million to 140 million unique TCR beta sequences from 200 million or so T cells.

PCR primers comprised 60 Vbeta and 13 Jbeta primers. Profiled with immunoSEQ multiplex PCR; TCRdb holds only in-frame clones, not every one. Among 150,000 to 200,000 clones listed, 75% to 90% were seen once. Germline assignment: CDR1 SGHAT and CDR2 FQNNGV. V was pared by 1 base and J by 0 bases, with 7 bases between. The CDR3 extends over 15 amino acids. In the case of this clone: What it binds is not known.

Findings and limits, study-wide: Cytomegalovirus status was reportedly diagnosed by the classifier with high specificity and sensitivity. The authors considered a cluster of highly shared sequence variants likely to be a sequencing artifact.

Sequencing was performed on PBMCs. This chain uses TRBV11-2 with TRBJ1-3; D is undetermined. The TCR was taken from a man aged 30-40 years in good health and CMV-seropositive. In nucleotides, the CDR3 is TGTGCCAGCAGCTTAGGAGGTTACTCTGGAAACACCATATATTTT. This codes for CASSLGGYSGNTIYF.